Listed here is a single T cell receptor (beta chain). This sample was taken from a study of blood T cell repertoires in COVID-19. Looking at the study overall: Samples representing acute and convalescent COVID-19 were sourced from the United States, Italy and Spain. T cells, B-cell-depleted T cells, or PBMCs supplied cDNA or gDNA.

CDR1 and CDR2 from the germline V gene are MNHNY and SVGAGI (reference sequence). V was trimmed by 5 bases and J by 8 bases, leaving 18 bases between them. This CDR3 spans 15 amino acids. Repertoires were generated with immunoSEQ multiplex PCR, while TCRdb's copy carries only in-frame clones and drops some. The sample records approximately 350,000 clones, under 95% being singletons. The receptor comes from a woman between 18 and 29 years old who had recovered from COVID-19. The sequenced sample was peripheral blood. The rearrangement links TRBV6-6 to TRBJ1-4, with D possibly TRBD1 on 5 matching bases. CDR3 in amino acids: CASSPLGQGREKLFF. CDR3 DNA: TGTGCCAGCAGTCCCCTGGGCCAGGGAAGGGAAAAACTGTTTTTT.